This passage covers 3 T cell receptor beta chains from one sample sequenced in a study of CD8 T cells in ankylosing spondylitis. TCRdb fed the 5' RACE reads into MiXCR, producing one record per CDR3 protein. Found here are some 150,000 distinct CDR3 sequences, around 43% of them singletons; the top ten hold about 15%. Sequencing was done on a sample of synovial fluid, either unsorted or a sorted T cell fraction (not recorded which). Receptors were obtained from a male donor with ankylosing spondylitis.

The CDR3: CASSLLLTDTQYF. For the CDR3, the DNA is TGTGCCAGCAGCTTACTCCTCACAGATACGCAGTATTTT. This chain uses TRBV7-3 with TRBJ2-3; D not resolved. The CDR3 spans 13 residues. V lost 2 bases and J lost 2, with 5 bases in between. Germline V gene data show CDR1 as SGHTA and CDR2 as FQGTGA.

This clonotype was picked up one time. The chain has TRBV9 and TRBJ2-2; D is perhaps TRBD1 (5 bases). Germline V gene data show CDR1 as SGDLS and CDR2 as YYNGEE. This CDR3 is 16 amino acids long. The V gene lost 0 bases and the J gene lost 6 bases, with 15 bases spanning the gap. The CDR3 nucleotides read TGTGCCAGCAGCGTAGAAGGGGCTCCTGAGGCCGGGGAGCTGTTTTTT. Its translation is CASSVEGAPEAGELFF.

The DNA for the CDR3 is TGCGCCAGCAGCCAAGACGGACTAGCGGGAACCGACGAGCAGTACTTC. Its protein is CASSQDGLAGTDEQYF. The chain employs TRBV4-3 and TRBJ2-7, with TRBD2 matching 12 bases. Germline V gene lookup returns CDR1 LGHNA and CDR2 YSLEER. V dropped 0 bases and J dropped 5; count of bases not matched to a gene: 5. CDR3 size: 16 residues.